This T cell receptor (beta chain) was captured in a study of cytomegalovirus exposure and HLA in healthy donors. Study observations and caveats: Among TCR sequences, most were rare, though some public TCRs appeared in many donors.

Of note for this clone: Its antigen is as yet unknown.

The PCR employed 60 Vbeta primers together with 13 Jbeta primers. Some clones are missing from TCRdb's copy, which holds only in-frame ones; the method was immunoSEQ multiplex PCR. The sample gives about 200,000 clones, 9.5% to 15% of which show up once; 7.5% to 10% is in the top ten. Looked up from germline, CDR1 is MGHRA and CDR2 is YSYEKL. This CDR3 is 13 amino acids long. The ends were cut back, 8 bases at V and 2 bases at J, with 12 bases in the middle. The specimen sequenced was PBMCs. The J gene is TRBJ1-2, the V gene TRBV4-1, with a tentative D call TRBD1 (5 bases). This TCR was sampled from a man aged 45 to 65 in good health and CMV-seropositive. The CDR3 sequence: CASRPGVNYGYTF. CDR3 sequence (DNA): TGCGCCAGCCGACCGGGGGTAAACTATGGCTACACCTTC.